A selection of T cell receptor beta chains follows, all from one sample in a study of response to subunit inactivated influenza vaccine. One entry per CDR3 protein results from TCRdb running MiXCR on the RT-PCR reads. The data hold about 480,000 distinct CDR3 sequences, with approximately 11% observed a single time. The material sequenced was PBMCs from blood, taken roughly 48 days after vaccination. Receptor source: a man aged 45-60 years who received an inactivated influenza vaccine. CDR3s include the opening cysteine and the closing phenylalanine or tryptophan. Fields, in order: D gene, V gene, J gene, clone size, CDR3 protein, CDR3 DNA. D genes are given only for firm matches. The size of a clone is reported for some rows only, either as once, few or many, or as a class for expanded clones.

TRBD1,TRBV27,TRBJ1-1,NA,CASSLSSYRGPSLAEAFF,TGTGCCAGCAGTTTATCCAGTTACAGGGGGCCCTCCCTCGCTGAAGCTTTCTTT
NA,TRBV29-1,TRBJ1-2,NA,CSTKEGYGYTF,TGCAGCACTAAGGAGGGCTATGGCTACACCTTC
TRBD1,TRBV20-1,TRBJ1-2,few,CSATRQGADGYTF,TGCAGTGCTACAAGACAGGGGGCGGATGGCTACACCTTC
TRBD1,TRBV24-1,TRBJ2-5,few,CATSEGQGGTQYF,TGTGCCACCAGTGAGGGACAGGGGGGGACCCAGTACTTC
TRBD2,TRBV15,TRBJ2-7,few,CATSRDRTSGREQYF,TGTGCCACCAGCAGAGATCGGACTAGCGGACGGGAGCAGTACTTC
NA,TRBV5-1,TRBJ2-1,many,CASSGGEGWASSYNEQFF,TGCGCCAGCAGCGGCGGAGAGGGCTGGGCCAGCTCCTACAATGAGCAGTTCTTC
NA,TRBV6-2/TRBV6-3,TRBJ1-1,NA,CASSRRYTEAFF,TGTGCCAGCAGTCGACGGTACACTGAAGCTTTCTTT
TRBD2,TRBV20-1,TRBJ2-7,NA,CCARDLGLAAYEQYF,TGCTGTGCTAGAGATCTAGGCCTAGCGGCCTACGAGCAGTACTTC
NA,TRBV7-9,TRBJ2-7,many,CASSLSQGNEQYF,TGTGCCAGCAGCCTCAGCCAGGGGAACGAGCAGTACTTC
NA,TRBV7-2,TRBJ2-1,many,CASSLSPSFNEQFF,TGTGCCAGCAGCTTAAGTCCCAGCTTCAATGAGCAGTTCTTC
TRBD2,TRBV10-3,TRBJ2-7,few,CAISAGAGNSYEQYF,TGTGCCATCAGTGCGGGAGCGGGGAATTCTTACGAGCAGTACTTC
TRBD1,TRBV12-3/TRBV12-4,TRBJ2-5,few,CASSPGGQVQETQYF,TGTGCCAGCAGTCCCGGAGGACAGGTCCAAGAGACCCAGTACTTC
NA,TRBV28,TRBJ1-1,NA,CASSFPHRANTEAFF,TGTGCCAGCAGTTTCCCCCACAGGGCTAACACTGAAGCTTTCTTT
NA,TRBV20-1,TRBJ2-1,many,CSARDPLSGFVNEQFF,TGCAGTGCTAGAGATCCGCTTTCCGGGTTTGTCAATGAGCAGTTCTTC
NA,TRBV7-9,TRBJ1-2,few,CASSLESDYGYTF,TGTGCCAGCAGCCTGGAATCCGACTATGGCTACACCTTC
TRBD1,TRBV7-9,TRBJ1-2,few,CASSQGTGGSYGYTF,TGTGCCAGCAGCCAAGGGACAGGGGGATCCTATGGCTACACCTTC
NA,TRBV4-1,TRBJ2-1,NA,CASSSPRGSSYNEQFF,TGCGCCAGCAGCTCGCCCCGGGGGAGCTCCTACAATGAGCAGTTCTTC
NA,TRBV12-5,TRBJ1-2,NA,CASGLGTGGYTF,TGTGCTAGTGGTTTAGGGACGGGTGGCTACACCTTC
NA,TRBV20-1,TRBJ2-6,few,CSARGRGPSGANVLTF,TGCAGTGCTAGGGGGAGGGGGCCCTCTGGGGCCAACGTCCTGACTTTC
TRBD2,TRBV4-3,TRBJ2-3,many,CASSQNSGRHTDTQYF,TGCGCCAGCAGCCAAAACAGCGGGAGGCACACAGATACGCAGTATTTT
TRBD1,TRBV7-9,TRBJ1-1,few,CASSPSDRGQGAFF,TGTGCCAGCAGCCCCTCAGACAGGGGGCAAGGAGCTTTCTTT
NA,TRBV12-3/TRBV12-4,TRBJ1-5,NA,CASRQGQNNQPQHF,TGTGCCAGCAGACAAGGACAGAATAATCAGCCCCAGCATTTT
NA,TRBV7-2,TRBJ2-3,NA,CASSFTTGTDTQYF,TGTGCCAGCAGCTTTACTACAGGGACAGATACGCAGTATTTT
TRBD2,TRBV4-3,TRBJ2-3,NA,CASSQDIPGTSGGEDTQYF,TGCGCCAGCAGCCAAGATATTCCCGGGACTAGCGGGGGAGAAGATACGCAGTATTTT
TRBD2,TRBV7-2,TRBJ2-5,NA,CASGSLAGETQYF,TGTGCCAGCGGCTCCTTAGCGGGAGAGACCCAGTACTTC
NA,TRBV10-1,TRBJ2-1,NA,CASGESLGVRFF,TGCGCCAGCGGAGAGAGCCTGGGGGTTCGGTTCTTC
TRBD1,TRBV28,TRBJ2-7,NA,CASWGTGTYEQYF,TGTGCCAGTTGGGGGACAGGAACCTACGAGCAGTACTTC
NA,TRBV20-1,TRBJ2-4,few,CSAPYSGFNIQYF,TGCAGTGCTCCTTATTCGGGGTTTAACATTCAGTACTTC
NA,TRBV20-1,TRBJ1-1,few,CSARDRQVLGAFF,TGCAGTGCTAGAGATCGTCAGGTCCTTGGGGCTTTCTTT
NA,TRBV7-9,TRBJ2-1,NA,CASTPKDVTNEQFF,TGTGCCAGCACTCCCAAAGATGTCACGAATGAGCAGTTCTTC
NA,TRBV28,TRBJ1-4,NA,CASSPRGGRNEKLFF,TGTGCCAGCAGCCCACGGGGAGGGAGAAATGAAAAACTGTTTTTT
TRBD2,TRBV6-2/TRBV6-3,TRBJ2-3,NA,CASRRGGVGDTQYF,TGTGCCAGCAGACGGGGGGGAGTTGGAGATACGCAGTATTTT
NA,TRBV7-6,TRBJ2-1,NA,CASSLGRLGGINEQFF,TGTGCCAGCAGCTTAGGAAGACTAGGAGGTATCAATGAGCAGTTCTTC
NA,TRBV25-1,TRBJ1-1,few,CASSESRTGNTEAFF,TGTGCCAGCAGTGAATCGAGGACGGGGAACACTGAAGCTTTCTTT
NA,TRBV10-3,TRBJ2-6,NA,CAISEFSSSGANVLTF,TGTGCCATCAGTGAATTTTCCTCCTCTGGGGCCAACGTCCTGACTTTC
NA,TRBV28,TRBJ1-3,NA,CASSPGDSGNTIYF,TGTGCCAGCAGTCCGGGGGACTCTGGAAACACCATATATTTT
NA,TRBV24-1,TRBJ2-1,NA,CATSDSTVPPGNEQFF,TGTGCCACCAGTGATTCCACGGTTCCCCCGGGGAATGAGCAGTTCTTC
NA,TRBV5-1,TRBJ2-1,NA,CASSLGGADSYNEQFF,TGCGCCAGCAGCTTGGGGGGGGCAGACTCCTACAATGAGCAGTTCTTC
NA,TRBV7-9,TRBJ1-2,NA,CAIDKWRGANYGYTF,TGTGCCATCGACAAGTGGAGGGGTGCTAACTATGGCTACACCTTC
NA,TRBV18,TRBJ2-5,few,CASSPPRGYETQYF,TGTGCCAGCTCACCTCCCAGGGGTTACGAGACCCAGTACTTC
TRBD2,TRBV12-3/TRBV12-4,TRBJ2-2,NA,CASRPGWREGTGELFF,TGTGCCAGCAGGCCCGGCTGGCGGGAGGGGACCGGGGAGCTGTTTTTT
TRBD1,TRBV5-1,TRBJ1-1,NA,CASSPRDRMNTEAFF,TGCGCCAGCAGCCCTCGGGACAGGATGAACACTGAAGCTTTCTTT
NA,TRBV12-3/TRBV12-4,TRBJ2-1,NA,CASSKYPLAGHSYNEQFF,TGTGCCAGCAGCAAATACCCTCTCGCGGGCCACTCCTACAATGAGCAGTTCTTC
TRBD1,TRBV7-2,TRBJ2-7,many,CASSLTGVTYEQYF,TGTGCCAGCAGCCTAACAGGGGTTACCTACGAGCAGTACTTC
TRBD2,TRBV7-2,TRBJ2-7,few,CASSLVGTSDSYEQYF,TGTGCCAGCAGCTTAGTAGGGACTAGCGATTCCTACGAGCAGTACTTC
NA,TRBV6-1,TRBJ2-5,few,CASSEARGNWETQYF,TGTGCCAGCAGTGAAGCGAGGGGGAATTGGGAGACCCAGTACTTC
NA,TRBV7-8,TRBJ2-7,few,CASSLQTESYEQYF,TGTGCCAGCAGCTTACAGACGGAATCCTACGAGCAGTACTTC
NA,TRBV11-2,TRBJ2-5,NA,CASSLEEETQYF,TGTGCCAGCAGCTTAGAGGAGGAGACCCAGTACTTC